This entry describes one T cell receptor (beta chain). The data derive from a study of T cell responses to AZD1222 COVID-19 vaccine. This CDR3 comprises 15 residues. Trimming took off 4 bases at V and 6 bases at J, with 16 bases between the two ends. From germline, CDR1 is SGHNT and CDR2 YENEEA. The assay was immunoSEQ multiplex PCR, and TCRdb's table has in-frame clones only and misses some. The sample includes approximately 150,000 clones, around 90% of them seen just once. The chain joins TRBV11-3 to TRBJ2-1, with D perhaps matching TRBD1 (6 bases). The clonotype comes from an adult in good health. The source material was peripheral blood, sampled on day 0 of AZD1222 vaccination. The CDR3 nucleotides are TGTGCCAGCAGCTCGCGAGGGGGTCTCGCCAATGAGCAGTTCTTC. Encoded protein: CASSSRGGLANEQFF.